Listed below are T cell receptor delta chains from one sample, sequenced in a study of delta chains in infants with herpesvirus infections. TCRdb reanalyzed the RT-PCR reads using CATT. The data hold around 1,500 delta-chain clones, with more than 8% observed a single time. The source was peripheral blood, collected at time point 2 of longitudinal follow-up. These receptors were taken from a human donor who was a Ugandan infant, either HIV-exposed or HIV-unexposed (not recorded which). CDR3s include the opening cysteine and the closing phenylalanine or tryptophan. A D gene is named only where the DNA matches it firmly. Expanded clones are given a class, and other clones once, few, many or no size at all.

V gene: TRDV1
D gene: .
CDR3 length: 13
clone size: few
J gene: TRDJ1
CDR3 DNA: TGTGCTCTTGGGGAGGGTACCTGGTATAAACTCATCTTT
CDR3 protein: CALGEGTWYKLIF

V gene: TRDV1
D gene: TRDD2
CDR3 length: 20
clone size: large
J gene: TRDJ1
CDR3 DNA: TGTGCTCTTGGGAACCCCTCAACCTTCCTACTGTGGGGGCCTACCGATAAACTCATCTTT
CDR3 protein: CALGNPSTFLLWGPTDKLIF

V gene: TRDV1
D gene: TRDD3
CDR3 length: 20
clone size: .
J gene: TRDJ1
CDR3 DNA: TGTGCTCTTGGGGAACTCTTCTGGGGGACCACTAAGGGAACTGGGTGTAAACTCATCTTT
CDR3 protein: CALGELFWGTTKGTGCKLIF

V gene: TRDV1
D gene: TRDD3
CDR3 length: 24
clone size: large
J gene: TRDJ1
CDR3 DNA: TGTGCTCTTGGGGAATTTGGAGGGCCTGGGGGATCAGGCTCTCGGATTATATACACCGATAAACTCATCTTT
CDR3 protein: CALGEFGGPGGSGSRIIYTDKLIF

V gene: TRDV1
D gene: TRDD3
CDR3 length: 21
clone size: medium-sized
J gene: TRDJ2
CDR3 DNA: TGTGCTCTTGGGGAACCCTTTTTCCCAACTGGGGGATACGCTTTGACAGCACAACTCTTCTTT
CDR3 protein: CALGEPFFPTGGYALTAQLFF

V gene: TRDV1
D gene: .
CDR3 length: 24
clone size: few
J gene: TRDJ1
CDR3 DNA: TGTGCTCTTCAAACCCAAAGCTTTAAGTTTTCCTACCTTACTGGGGGTGGTACACCCGATAAACTCATCTTT
CDR3 protein: CALQTQSFKFSYLTGGGTPDKLIF

V gene: TRDV1
D gene: TRDD3
CDR3 length: 19
clone size: large
J gene: TRDJ1
CDR3 DNA: TGTGCTCTTGGGGAACGGGGTCTCTGGGGGGCAAGCACCAGCGATAAACTCATCTTT
CDR3 protein: CALGERGLWGASTSDKLIF

V gene: TRDV1
D gene: TRDD2
CDR3 length: 18
clone size: large
J gene: TRDJ1
CDR3 DNA: TGTGCTCTTGGGGGGACCTTCCTACCGATTCGCGGAACCGATAAACTCATCTTT
CDR3 protein: CALGGTFLPIRGTDKLIF

V gene: TRDV1
D gene: TRDD3
CDR3 length: 21
clone size: few
J gene: TRDJ1
CDR3 DNA: TGTGCTCTTGGGTCACGGTGGCCTTTCACACTGGGGGATACCCACACCGATAAACTCATCTTT
CDR3 protein: CALGSRWPFTLGDTHTDKLIF

V gene: TRDV1
D gene: TRDD3
CDR3 length: 23
clone size: few
J gene: TRDJ1
CDR3 DNA: TGTGCTCTTGGGGAACAACTTGGACACCTTTTTGGGGGATACTTACGGGTAATCGATAAACTCATCTTT
CDR3 protein: CALGEQLGHLFGGYLRVIDKLIF

V gene: TRDV1
D gene: .
CDR3 length: 19
clone size: few
J gene: TRDJ1
CDR3 DNA: TGTGCTCTTGGGGAACCAGTTTCCTCTGGGGATGGATCCACCGATAAACTCATCTTT
CDR3 protein: CALGEPVSSGDGSTDKLIF

V gene: TRDV3
D gene: TRDD3
CDR3 length: 17
clone size: medium-sized
J gene: TRDJ1
CDR3 DNA: TGTGCCTTTAGGGCTTGGCCTTCGGCGGGGGGATACGCGCAACTCATCTTT
CDR3 protein: CAFRAWPSAGGYAQLIF

V gene: TRDV1
D gene: .
CDR3 length: 19
clone size: medium-sized
J gene: TRDJ1
CDR3 DNA: TGTGCTCTTGGGGACAGGGCCGGACGAAGTGGGGGCTCCACCGATAAACTCATCTTT
CDR3 protein: CALGDRAGRSGGSTDKLIF

V gene: TRDV2
D gene: TRDD3
CDR3 length: 20
clone size: few
J gene: TRDJ3
CDR3 DNA: TGTGCCTGTGACACCGTACTGGGGGATACGCGCTCCTGGGACACCCGACAGATGTTTTTC
CDR3 protein: CACDTVLGDTRSWDTRQMFF

V gene: TRDV2
D gene: TRDD3
CDR3 length: 17
clone size: medium-sized
J gene: TRDJ1
CDR3 DNA: TGTGCCTGTGACTCCCTTACTGGGGGATACGACACCGATAAACTCATCTTT
CDR3 protein: CACDSLTGGYDTDKLIF

V gene: TRDV1
D gene: .
CDR3 length: 14
clone size: large
J gene: TRDJ1
CDR3 DNA: TGTGCTCTTGGGGAACTGGGGCACACCGATAAACTCATCTTT
CDR3 protein: CALGELGHTDKLIF

V gene: TRDV1
D gene: .
CDR3 length: 14
clone size: few
J gene: TRDJ1
CDR3 DNA: TGTGCTCTTGGGGGGACCCGGGGTCCCGATAAACTCATCTTT
CDR3 protein: CALGGTRGPDKLIF

V gene: TRDV1
D gene: .
CDR3 length: 19
clone size: medium-sized
J gene: TRDJ1
CDR3 DNA: TGTGCTCTTGGGGAACTTGTGGGCCTACGGGGATTTCCTACCGATAAACTCATCTTT
CDR3 protein: CALGELVGLRGFPTDKLIF

V gene: TRDV1
D gene: TRDD2
CDR3 length: 13
clone size: medium-sized
J gene: TRDJ1
CDR3 DNA: TGTGCTCTTGGCCTTCCTGGTTATGCTAAACTCATCTTT
CDR3 protein: CALGLPGYAKLIF

V gene: TRDV1
D gene: .
CDR3 length: 16
clone size: large
J gene: TRDJ1
CDR3 DNA: TGTGCTCTTGGGGAATTGGACCCAAAAGCCACCGATAAACTCATCTTT
CDR3 protein: CALGELDPKATDKLIF

V gene: TRAV29/DV5
D gene: TRDD3
CDR3 length: 20
clone size: large
J gene: TRDJ1
CDR3 DNA: TGTGCAGCAAGCGCGCGCCTAGAGGGGATACGCAGATGGTACACCGATAAACTCATCTTT
CDR3 protein: CAASARLEGIRRWYTDKLIF

V gene: TRDV3
D gene: TRDD3
CDR3 length: 18
clone size: large
J gene: TRDJ1
CDR3 DNA: TGTGCCTTTAGCTGGACCCCTCGTACTGGGGGATACACCGATAAACTCATCTTT
CDR3 protein: CAFSWTPRTGGYTDKLIF

V gene: TRDV1
D gene: TRDD3
CDR3 length: 15
clone size: large
J gene: TRDJ1
CDR3 DNA: TGTGCTCTTGGGGATGGGGGATACCCGGTCGATAAACTCATCTTT
CDR3 protein: CALGDGGYPVDKLIF

V gene: TRDV2
D gene: TRDD3
CDR3 length: 14
clone size: few
J gene: TRDJ1
CDR3 DNA: TGTGCCTGGAACTGGGGGTCGAACACCGATAAACTCATCTTT
CDR3 protein: CAWNWGSNTDKLIF

V gene: TRDV2
D gene: .
CDR3 length: 14
clone size: medium-sized
J gene: TRDJ1
CDR3 DNA: TGTGCCTGTGACACTCGTGTGGGACCATTAAAACTCATCTTT
CDR3 protein: CACDTRVGPLKLIF

V gene: TRDV1
D gene: .
CDR3 length: 14
clone size: medium-sized
J gene: TRDJ2
CDR3 DNA: TGTGCTCTTGGGGAACAAGGCTTGACAGCACAACTCTTCTTT
CDR3 protein: CALGEQGLTAQLFF

V gene: TRDV1
D gene: TRDD3
CDR3 length: 18
clone size: .
J gene: TRDJ1
CDR3 DNA: TGTGCTCTTGGGGACTACTACGCTGGGGGATTTTTGACCGATAAACTCATCTTT
CDR3 protein: CALGDYYAGGFLTDKLIF

V gene: TRDV3
D gene: .
CDR3 length: 16
clone size: few
J gene: TRDJ1
CDR3 DNA: TGTGCCTTCGAAACCCGCCTTCCAACCCACACCGATAAACTCATCTTT
CDR3 protein: CAFETRLPTHTDKLIF

V gene: TRDV1
D gene: TRDD3
CDR3 length: 22
clone size: large
J gene: TRDJ1
CDR3 DNA: TGTGCTCTTGGGAACCGTTACTTCCCGCCTTCGGGATACAAGTCGTACACCGATAAACTCATCTTT
CDR3 protein: CALGNRYFPPSGYKSYTDKLIF

V gene: TRDV1
D gene: TRDD3
CDR3 length: 17
clone size: few
J gene: TRDJ4
CDR3 DNA: TGTGCTCTTGGGGCCCTTCGGGGACTGGGGGATACCAGACCCCTGATCTTT
CDR3 protein: CALGALRGLGDTRPLIF

V gene: TRDV1
D gene: .
CDR3 length: 16
clone size: medium-sized
J gene: TRDJ1
CDR3 DNA: TGTGCTCTTGGGGAAAGGGTATTCCCCGAGTCCGATAAACTCATCTTT
CDR3 protein: CALGERVFPESDKLIF

V gene: TRDV2
D gene: .
CDR3 length: 10
clone size: few
J gene: TRDJ1
CDR3 DNA: TGTGCCTGTGACACCGATAAACTCATCTTT
CDR3 protein: CACDTDKLIF

V gene: TRDV1
D gene: TRDD3
CDR3 length: 18
clone size: large
J gene: TRDJ1
CDR3 DNA: TGTGCTCTTGGGGAAGGCATCGCCCACTGGGGGATTATAGGTAAACTCATCTTT
CDR3 protein: CALGEGIAHWGIIGKLIF

V gene: TRDV1
D gene: .
CDR3 length: 20
clone size: .
J gene: TRDJ1
CDR3 DNA: TGTGCTCTTGGGGAACTAGTGCCCAAACTTGGGGATGAGGCCCGATATAAACTCATCTTT
CDR3 protein: CALGELVPKLGDEARYKLIF

V gene: TRDV1
D gene: TRDD3
CDR3 length: 19
clone size: medium-sized
J gene: TRDJ1
CDR3 DNA: TGTGCTCTTGGGGAATCGTCGCTTGGGGGATCGGGTGGGACCGATAAACTCATCTTT
CDR3 protein: CALGESSLGGSGGTDKLIF

V gene: TRDV1
D gene: TRDD3
CDR3 length: 17
clone size: large
J gene: TRDJ1
CDR3 DNA: TGTGCTCTTGGGGAATCTCCCTCTGGGGGATACGCCGATAAACTCATCTTT
CDR3 protein: CALGESPSGGYADKLIF

V gene: TRDV2
D gene: TRDD3
CDR3 length: 20
clone size: few
J gene: TRDJ3
CDR3 DNA: TGTGCCTGTGACACCGTACTGGGGGATACGAGCTCCTGGGACACCCGACAGATGTTTTTC
CDR3 protein: CACDTVLGDTSSWDTRQMFF

V gene: TRDV1
D gene: TRDD3
CDR3 length: 19
clone size: few
J gene: TRDJ1
CDR3 DNA: TGTGCTCTTGGGGAAAGTACTGGGGGATACACAACGTACACCGATAAACTCATCTTT
CDR3 protein: CALGESTGGYTTYTDKLIF

V gene: TRDV1
D gene: TRDD3
CDR3 length: 23
clone size: large
J gene: TRDJ1
CDR3 DNA: TGTGCTCTTGGGGAAGAACGGACCCTTCTGGGCTCTACTGGGGGATACCGGACCGATAAACTCATCTTT
CDR3 protein: CALGEERTLLGSTGGYRTDKLIF

V gene: TRDV1
D gene: .
CDR3 length: 24
clone size: .
J gene: TRDJ1
CDR3 DNA: TGTGCTCTTGGGGAACTTGGGCCCCCTTCCTACGTCCCCGGGGGGGGATACTACACCGATAAACTCATCTTT
CDR3 protein: CALGELGPPSYVPGGGYYTDKLIF

V gene: TRDV1
D gene: TRDD3
CDR3 length: 21
clone size: medium-sized
J gene: TRDJ1
CDR3 DNA: TGTGCTCTTGGGGAATTTAATCCCAGGGCGATCTGGGGGTTGTACACCGATAAACTCATCTTT
CDR3 protein: CALGEFNPRAIWGLYTDKLIF

V gene: TRDV1
D gene: .
CDR3 length: 12
clone size: medium-sized
J gene: TRDJ1
CDR3 DNA: TGTGCTCTTGGGGAAGTAGGCGATAAACTCATCTTT
CDR3 protein: CALGEVGDKLIF

V gene: TRDV1
D gene: TRDD3
CDR3 length: 25
clone size: few
J gene: TRDJ1
CDR3 DNA: TGTGCTCTTGGGGAAGATTCCTACAGTAGTCGTGGGGGATACGGGAATGACCACAACACCGATAAACTCATCTTT
CDR3 protein: CALGEDSYSSRGGYGNDHNTDKLIF

V gene: TRDV3
D gene: .
CDR3 length: 14
clone size: large
J gene: TRDJ1
CDR3 DNA: TGTGCCTCGTCATCGATCTCATACACCGATAAACTCATCTTT
CDR3 protein: CASSSISYTDKLIF

V gene: TRDV1
D gene: TRDD3
CDR3 length: 20
clone size: few
J gene: TRDJ1
CDR3 DNA: TGTGCTCTTGGGTCCACTACGACCTGGGGGATGGCGGGGTACACCGATAAACTCATCTTT
CDR3 protein: CALGSTTTWGMAGYTDKLIF

V gene: TRAV38-2/DV8
D gene: TRDD3
CDR3 length: 15
clone size: medium-sized
J gene: TRDJ1
CDR3 DNA: TGTGCTTTCATGAGTCTCCCTACCACTGGGGAAAGGCTCATCTTT
CDR3 protein: CAFMSLPTTGERLIF

V gene: TRDV1
D gene: .
CDR3 length: 16
clone size: large
J gene: TRDJ1
CDR3 DNA: TGTGCTCTTGGGGAAGACCCCTTACTGCACACCGATAAACTCATCTTT
CDR3 protein: CALGEDPLLHTDKLIF

V gene: TRAV38-2/DV8
D gene: .
CDR3 length: 16
clone size: .
J gene: TRDJ1
CDR3 DNA: TGTGCTTATAGGAGCGCTGTGGGAAGGAGAGCCGATAAACTCATCTTT
CDR3 protein: CAYRSAVGRRADKLIF

V gene: TRDV1
D gene: TRDD3
CDR3 length: 24
clone size: .
J gene: TRDJ2
CDR3 DNA: TGTGCTCTTGGGGAACTCCAAGGGAGGACACCGTACTGGGGGATAATCGACTTGACAGCACAACTTTTCTTT
CDR3 protein: CALGELQGRTPYWGIIDLTAQLFF

V gene: TRDV3
D gene: TRDD2
CDR3 length: 20
clone size: .
J gene: TRDJ1
CDR3 DNA: TGTGCCTCTCCCGGCCTTCCTAAGGGACTGGGCCCACCACCCACCGATAAACTCATCTTT
CDR3 protein: CASPGLPKGLGPPPTDKLIF

V gene: TRDV2
D gene: TRDD3
CDR3 length: 18
clone size: large
J gene: TRDJ3
CDR3 DNA: TGTGCCTGTGACACTGGGGGATACAGCTCCTGGGACACCCGACAGATGTTTTTC
CDR3 protein: CACDTGGYSSWDTRQMFF

V gene: TRDV1
D gene: .
CDR3 length: 16
clone size: large
J gene: TRDJ1
CDR3 DNA: TGTGCTCTTGGGGCATCCTATCCCCCACACACCGATAAACTCATCTTT
CDR3 protein: CALGASYPPHTDKLIF

V gene: TRDV1
D gene: TRDD3
CDR3 length: 23
clone size: few
J gene: TRDJ3
CDR3 DNA: TGTGCTCTTGGGGAAAGATCCTGCTCCGGGGGATACCATAGCTCCTGGGACACCCGACAGATGTTTTTC
CDR3 protein: CALGERSCSGGYHSSWDTRQMFF

V gene: TRDV1
D gene: .
CDR3 length: 17
clone size: .
J gene: TRDJ1
CDR3 DNA: TGTGCTCTTGGGGAACCCGGCGGTACCTCGTACACCGATAAACTCATCTTT
CDR3 protein: CALGEPGGTSYTDKLIF

V gene: TRDV2
D gene: TRDD3
CDR3 length: 21
clone size: large
J gene: TRDJ3
CDR3 DNA: TGTGCCTGTGACACCCTACTGGGGGATACGCGGGGCTCCTGGGACACCCGACAGATGTTTTTC
CDR3 protein: CACDTLLGDTRGSWDTRQMFF

V gene: TRDV1
D gene: .
CDR3 length: 19
clone size: .
J gene: TRDJ1
CDR3 DNA: TGTGCTCTTGGGGAAAGGGGTGGGACTTTCCTAAGGTTGACCGATAAACTCATCTTT
CDR3 protein: CALGERGGTFLRLTDKLIF

V gene: TRDV1
D gene: TRDD3
CDR3 length: 18
clone size: large
J gene: TRDJ1
CDR3 DNA: TGTGCTCTTGGGGAACTACCCTACCGTCTGGGGGGATCGAGTAAACTCATCTTT
CDR3 protein: CALGELPYRLGGSSKLIF

V gene: TRDV2
D gene: TRDD3
CDR3 length: 19
clone size: large
J gene: TRDJ3
CDR3 DNA: TGTGCCTGTGACACGTTAACTGGGGGATACTCCTGGGACACCCGACAGATGTTTTTC
CDR3 protein: CACDTLTGGYSWDTRQMFF

V gene: TRDV1
D gene: TRDD3
CDR3 length: 20
clone size: large
J gene: TRDJ1
CDR3 DNA: TGTGCTCTTGGGGAACGCACATCGATTTTGGGGGACATGTACACCGATAAACTCATCTTT
CDR3 protein: CALGERTSILGDMYTDKLIF

V gene: TRDV2
D gene: TRDD3
CDR3 length: 19
clone size: few
J gene: TRDJ3
CDR3 DNA: TGTGCCTGTGACTTCGTTTTGGGGGATACGAACTGGGACACCCGACAGATGTTTTTC
CDR3 protein: CACDFVLGDTNWDTRQMFF